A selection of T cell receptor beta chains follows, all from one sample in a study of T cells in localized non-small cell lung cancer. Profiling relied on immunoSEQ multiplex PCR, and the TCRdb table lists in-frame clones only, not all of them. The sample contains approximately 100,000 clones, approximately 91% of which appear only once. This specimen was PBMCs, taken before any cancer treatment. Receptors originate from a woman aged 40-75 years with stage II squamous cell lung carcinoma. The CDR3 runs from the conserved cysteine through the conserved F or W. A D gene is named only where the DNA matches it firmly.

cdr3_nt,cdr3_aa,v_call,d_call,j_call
TGTGCCACCAGTCGGCCCAGGGGTAGCGCAACGGGTGGGCACACAGATACGCAGTATTTT,CATSRPRGSATGGHTDTQYF,TRBV15,-,TRBJ2-3
TGTGCTAGTGGTCCCCCTGGACGGCCTTATGGCTACACCTTC,CASGPPGRPYGYTF,TRBV12-5,-,TRBJ1-2
TGTGCCACCAGCAGAGAGGGCAAAAATCAGCCCCAGCATTTT,CATSREGKNQPQHF,TRBV15,-,TRBJ1-5
TGTGCCAGCTGCATGAACACTGAAGCTTTCTTT,CASCMNTEAFF,TRBV6-6,-,TRBJ1-1
TGTGCCTGGAAGAAGGGCGGCGGGAGGAGGGATGAGCAGTTCTTC,CAWKKGGGRRDEQFF,TRBV30,TRBD2,TRBJ2-1
TGTGCCAGCAGACGGACAGGGACTGGAAACACCATATATTTT,CASRRTGTGNTIYF,TRBV6-5,TRBD1,TRBJ1-3
TGCAGCGTTGAAGGCAGGGGTCGGAACACTGAAGCTTTCTTT,CSVEGRGRNTEAFF,TRBV29-1,-,TRBJ1-1
TGTGCCAGCAGGTACACCTTTCCTGGGGCCAACGTCCTGACTTTC,CASRYTFPGANVLTF,TRBV6-5,-,TRBJ2-6
TGTGCCAGCAGCTTAGCGGGGGGAAGCTCCTACGAGCAGTACTTC,CASSLAGGSSYEQYF,TRBV7-6,-,TRBJ2-7
TGTGCCAGTAGTATAGAAGGTACGACAGGGGCGAACAATCAGCCCCAGCATTTT,CASSIEGTTGANNQPQHF,TRBV19,TRBD1,TRBJ1-5
TGCAGTGCTAGGGGCCTTGGAGAGCAGTACTTC,CSARGLGEQYF,TRBV20-1,-,TRBJ2-7
TGTGCCAGCAGCTGCGGGACAGGGGGCTTCTGCCTAATGAACACTGAAGCTTTCTTT,CASSCGTGGFCLMNTEAFF,TRBV5-6,TRBD1,TRBJ1-1
TGTGCCAGCAGCTTAGGACAGGGTGGCACTGAAGCTTTCTTT,CASSLGQGGTEAFF,TRBV11-3,TRBD1,TRBJ1-1
TGTGCCAGCAATGACGGGGGGACTGCCAATGAGCAGTTCTTC,CASNDGGTANEQFF,TRBV2,TRBD2,TRBJ2-1